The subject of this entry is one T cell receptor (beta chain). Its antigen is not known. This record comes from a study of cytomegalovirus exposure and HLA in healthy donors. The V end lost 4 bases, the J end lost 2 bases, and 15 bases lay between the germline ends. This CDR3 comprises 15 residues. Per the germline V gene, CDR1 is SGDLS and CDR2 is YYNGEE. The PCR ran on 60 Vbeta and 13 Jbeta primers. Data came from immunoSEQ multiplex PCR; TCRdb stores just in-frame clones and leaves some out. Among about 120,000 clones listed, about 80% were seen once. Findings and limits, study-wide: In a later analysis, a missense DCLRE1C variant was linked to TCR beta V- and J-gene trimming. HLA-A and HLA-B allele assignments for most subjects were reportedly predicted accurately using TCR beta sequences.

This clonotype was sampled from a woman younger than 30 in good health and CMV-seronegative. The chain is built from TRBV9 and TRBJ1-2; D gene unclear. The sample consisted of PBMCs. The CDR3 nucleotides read TGTGCCAGCAGCCCCGAGCGACTCCAGAACTATGGCTACACCTTC. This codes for CASSPERLQNYGYTF.